This record concerns one T cell receptor (beta chain) sequence. Its antigen remains unidentified. This record belongs to a study of immune evolution from preneoplasia to lung adenocarcinoma. Patient tissue came from resections in Japan or China, 2014–2017. Histologic diagnosis was independently verified by two lung pathologists. TCRdb's copy holds only in-frame clones and misses some; the assay was immunoSEQ multiplex PCR. This sample yields a few thousand clones, of which about four fifths are seen a single time; approximately 21% belongs to the top ten. This CDR3 comprises 16 residues. Trimming took 8 bases from V and 2 from J; bases not matched to a gene: 12. Germline lookup yields CDR1 MDHEN and CDR2 SYDVKM. General study results and limits: Top clone share appeared to fall from AAH through AIS, MIA, adenocarcinoma. Normal lung had highest clonality; later lesions appeared denser, more diverse.

Sequenced: FFPE adjacent normal lung tissue. This sequence originates from a person aged 55-85 years with lung adenocarcinoma. The V gene is TRBV28, the J gene TRBJ1-2; 9 nucleotides agree with TRBD1. The CDR3 DNA reads TGTGCCAGCTTGACTACCCCCGGGACAGGGAACTATGGCTACACCTTC. This translates into CASLTTPGTGNYGYTF.